The 15 T cell receptor beta chains below all came from one sample that was sequenced in a study of blood T cell repertoires in COVID-19. Profiling relied on immunoSEQ multiplex PCR, and the TCRdb table lists in-frame clones only, not all of them. The sample has about 89,000 clones, 78% seen once. Sequencing used peripheral blood. The receptor set was obtained from a man between 65 and 85 years old with COVID-19, enrolled during active disease.

V usage is TRBV6-5 and J usage is TRBJ1-6, with D hard to call. CDR1 and CDR2 (germline): MNHEY, SVGAGI. The CDR3 loop spans 15 amino acids. V lost 9 bases and J 7 bases, leaving 19 bases between the germline ends. CDR3 in DNA: TGTGCCAGTGGTGAGCGGTCCAGAGCAAATTCACCCCTCCACTTT. The encoded protein is CASGERSRANSPLHF.

This clone appeared a few times. The chain carries TRBV11-2 and TRBJ1-2, with D perhaps TRBD1 (5 bases). Per the germline V gene, CDR1 is SGHAT and CDR2 is FQNNGV. V gave up 5 bases and J gave up 5 bases, with 12 bases separating them. The CDR3 has 13 residues. The CDR3 DNA is TGTGCCAGCAGCGGGACTGGGCTTTATGGCTACACCTTC. It encodes CASSGTGLYGYTF.

The chain links TRBV7-8 to TRBJ2-5, with TRBD1 matching over 8 bases. This CDR3 spans 13 amino acids. Per germline, CDR1 SGHVS and CDR2 FQNEAQ. J gave up 6 bases and V 5 bases, and 5 bases lay outside the gene matches. CDR3 residues: CASSLGQGKTQYF. Here the CDR3 DNA reads TGTGCCAGCAGCCTCGGACAGGGCAAGACCCAGTACTTC.

The chain combines TRBV2 with TRBJ1-5; possibly TRBD1 for D (6 bases). Trimming removed 7 bases from V and 7 bases from J, with 14 bases in between. In germline, CDR1 is SNHLY, CDR2 FYNNEI. This CDR3 is 13 amino acids long. The CDR3 bases are TGTGCCAGCACCCAACAGGGCGGGCAGCCCCAGCATTTT. Residues: CASTQQGGQPQHF.

The chain combines TRBV19 with TRBJ1-5; 7 bases match TRBD1. After removal of 6 bases from V and 1 base from J, the junction contained 9 bases not matched to a gene. CDR1 LNHDA and CDR2 SQIVND come from the germline V gene (reference sequence). This CDR3 comprises 16 residues. The CDR3 DNA is TGTGCCAGTAGGATCCTCGGGACAGCGAGCAATCAGCCCCAGCATTTT. Its translation is CASRILGTASNQPQHF. Full variable domain (remainder filled in from reference TRBV19 and TRBJ1-5): DGGITQSPKYLFRKEGQNVTLSCEQNLNHDAMYWYRQDPGQGLRLIYYSQIVNDFQKGDIAEGYSVSREKKESFPLTVTSAQKNPTAFYLCASRILGTASNQPQHFGDGTRLSIL.

This clone has just one count. This chain uses TRBV18 with TRBJ1-2; D unclear. Germline V gene data show CDR1 as KGHSH and CDR2 as LQKENI. The V and J ends lost 3 bases and 6 bases respectively, with 17 bases between them. The CDR3 spans 15 residues. CDR3 loop: CASSPDGPYGDGYTF. CDR3 in DNA: TGTGCCAGCTCACCCGACGGTCCTTACGGAGATGGCTACACCTTC. The variable domain in full, completed from reference TRBV18 and TRBJ1-2, reads NAGVMQNPRHLVRRRGQEARLRCSPMKGHSHVYWYRQLPEEGLKFMVYLQKENIIDESGMPKERFSAEFPKEGPSILRIQQVVRGDSAAYFCASSPDGPYGDGYTFGSGTRLTVV.

The rearrangement uses TRBV24-1 and TRBJ2-1; 13 bases map to TRBD2. Germline CDR1 reads KGHDR; CDR2 reads SFDVKD. The length of the CDR3 is 15 residues. The trim removed 7 bases at V and 7 bases at J, leaving 6 bases unmatched. DNA of the CDR3: TGTGCCACCAGCGGGAGACTAGCGGGAGGTAATGAGCAGTTCTTC. This codes for CATSGRLAGGNEQFF.

This clone was observed a handful of times. This chain connects TRBV27 to TRBJ2-2, with D unclear. CDR3 length equals 12 residues. Trimming left V 3 bases short and J 7 bases short, with 6 bases between. Germline CDR1 MNHEY, CDR2 SMNVEV (reference sequence). The CDR3 bases are TGTGCCAGCAGTTTTGCGGTCGGGGAGCTGTTTTTT. Its translation is CASSFAVGELFF.

The rearrangement links TRBV3-1 (or the pseudogene TRBV3-2) to TRBJ2-6; D uncertain. Germline assignment: CDR1 LGHDT and CDR2 YNNKEL (reference sequence). Trimming removed 2 bases at V and 4 bases at J, with 9 bases between. This CDR3 contains 15 residues. The CDR3 sequence: CASSQWAPGANVLTF. The CDR3 coding sequence is TGTGCCAGCAGCCAATGGGCACCGGGGGCCAACGTCCTGACTTTC.

J is TRBJ1-5 and V is TRBV5-1; D unclear. Trimming took off 2 bases at V and 4 bases at J, with 10 bases between the two ends. The V gene's germline CDR1 is SGHRS and CDR2 YFSETQ. This CDR3 has 14 residues. The CDR3 reads CASSLDVGNQPQHF. CDR3 sequence (DNA): TGCGCCAGCAGCTTAGACGTCGGGAATCAGCCCCAGCATTTT.

In its sample, this clone was seen once. The chain carries TRBV6-6 and TRBJ1-5, with D perhaps TRBD1 (5 bases). Between the trimmed V and J ends, which lost 6 bases and 0 bases, there was a span of 9 bases. The CDR3 sequence is 14 residues long. CDR1 is MNHNY, CDR2 SVGAGI, per germline (reference sequence). The CDR3 nucleotides are TGTGCCAGCAGGACAGACCCTAGCAATCAGCCCCAGCATTTT. Protein: CASRTDPSNQPQHF.

V and J are TRBV2 and TRBJ1-5; D may be TRBD1 (6 bases). The CDR3 has 14 amino acids. Germline lookup yields CDR1 SNHLY and CDR2 FYNNEI. Trimming pared 4 bases from V and 6 bases from J, leaving 13 bases between. DNA of the CDR3: TGTGCCAGCAGTGGCCGGACAGCCAGTCAGCCCCAGCATTTT. It is translated as CASSGRTASQPQHF.

Here the CDR3 DNA reads TGTGCCAGCAGCTTGGTTGGCAGGGGGGAAACTGAAGCTTTCTTT. Translating gives CASSLVGRGETEAFF. This sequence joins TRBV5-6 and TRBJ1-1; 7 positions match TRBD1. Germline trimming cut 0 bases from V and 5 bases from J; bases unmatched to any gene: 7. Germline-derived CDR1 and CDR2 are SGHDT and YYEEEE. The CDR3 sequence is 15 residues long.

This chain links TRBV30 with TRBJ2-3; 12 positions agree with TRBD2. CDR3 length: 14 amino acids. V shed 5 bases, J shed 6 bases, and the junction held 6 bases outside the gene matches. Germline V gene data show CDR1 as GTSNPN and CDR2 as SVGIG (reference sequence). The CDR3 region is CAWGGLAGADTQYF. In DNA, the CDR3 is TGTGCCTGGGGGGGACTAGCGGGTGCCGATACGCAGTATTTT.

The rearrangement joins TRBV28 to TRBJ1-2; TRBD1 is a possible D gene (5 bases). Per the germline V gene, CDR1 is MDHEN and CDR2 is SYDVKM. V was shortened by 3 bases and J by 2 bases, with 10 bases between the two germline ends. This CDR3 contains 14 residues. The DNA of the CDR3 is TGTGCCAGCAGTTTTCCAGGGAGGAACTATGGCTACACCTTC. This codes for CASSFPGRNYGYTF.